This paragraph reports one T cell receptor (beta chain). This clonotype came up many times. There is no known antigen for this receptor. Base-call qualities are not available, and no considerably larger clone is one nucleotide away. The data stem from a study of CD8 T cells in ankylosing spondylitis (dated by TCRdb to 2016 to 2017). At the level of the whole study: To find TCR variants linked to disease, the study profiled T cell receptor beta repertoires in ankylosing spondylitis patients and healthy donors. The full study cohort comprised around 25 ankylosing spondylitis patients and some 110 healthy donors. Samples of peripheral blood were taken, and for ankylosing spondylitis patients, synovial fluid was collected as well. Results and caveats for the whole study, not just this receptor: Some motif variants had previously been reported in the synovial fluid and blood of reactive arthritis patients, which suggests shared mechanisms of disease initiation. Blood from ankylosing spondylitis patients appeared to be characterized by a TCR beta motif composed of roughly eight highly homologous amino acid variants. A CD8+ phenotype was shown by the disease-linked clones, which were found at relatively low frequencies in peripheral blood. The disease-linked clones were reported to be significantly enriched in matched synovial fluid samples from ankylosing spondylitis patients.

TCRdb records Illumina HiSeq 2500 as the sequencer. Quantitative 5'-RACE with molecular barcodes was the method used to prepare the TCR beta libraries. As for the authors' bioinformatics: Disease-linked TCR variants were identified with a new computational method built on a probabilistic model of VDJ rearrangement. Using fastp at Q25 and MiXCR, TCRdb reprocessed the public reads and kept productive beta chains. Each entry merges the rows of one CDR3 protein and shows their most common DNA and genes. Clone size and V and J calls follow TCRdb, not the original study. This sample is represented by a few hundred thousand distinct CDR3 sequences; 20% to 30% of them were singletons. The ten most abundant clones make up 0.5% to 0.65% of the sample. Clipping removes 8 bases from V and 0 bases from J, with 7 as the unmatched junction base count. Reading the germline V gene gives CDR1 SQVTM and CDR2 ANQGSEA. From the cysteine up to the phenylalanine, the CDR3 has a length of 14 residues. The read is trimmed to its CDR3 DNA, 42 bases read in frame from base 1.

The clonotype comes from a male donor with ankylosing spondylitis or in good health (not recorded which). Sequencing used blood, either unsorted or a sorted T cell fraction (not recorded which). The V and J segments used are TRBV29-1 and TRBJ2-1, with 7 central nucleotides matching TRBD2. The CDR3 reads CSLGRGSSYNEQFF. The DNA is as follows: TGCAGCCTCGGGCGGGGGAGCTCCTACAATGAGCAGTTCTTC.